This entry features one T cell receptor (beta chain) sequence. As yet, its antigen is unknown. This specimen comes from a study of CD8+CD57+ T cells in acquired aplastic anemia. Study-wide background: An average of 3.2 ug of DNA was obtained from sorted CD4+ and CD8+ cells.

V was clipped by 2 bases and J by 3 bases, with 9 bases between them. From germline, CDR1 is SGHRS and CDR2 YFSETQ. CDR3 length equals 14 residues. General study points: Between patients and controls, CD8+ Simpson's diversity did not vary significantly.

The template for TCR beta VDJ and CDR3 sequence profiling was genomic DNA. One entry per CDR3 protein results from TCRdb running MiXCR on the reads. The sample lists roughly 180,000 distinct CDR3 sequences, around three fifths occurring once. Sequenced material: sorted CD4+, CD8+, or CD8+CD57+ T cells (not recorded which) from PBMCs. The chain combines TRBV5-1 with TRBJ2-1; D remains unclear. This TCR derives from a human donor with severe aplastic anemia or a healthy control (not recorded which). CDR3 nucleotide sequence: TGCGCCAGCAGCTTAGGAGATTTCTACAATGAGCAGTTCTTC. Its protein product is CASSLGDFYNEQFF. Based on the CDR3 plus reference TRBV5-1 and TRBJ2-1, the full variable domain is KAGVTQTPRYLIKTRGQQVTLSCSPISGHRSVSWYQQTPGQGLQFLFEYFSETQRNKGNFPGRFSGRQFSNSRSEMNVSTLELGDSALYLCASSLGDFYNEQFFGPGTRLTVL.